This T cell receptor beta chain was found in a study of cytomegalovirus exposure and HLA in healthy donors. From germline, CDR1 is LNHDA and CDR2 SQIVND (reference sequence). The germline V and J ends were trimmed by 3 bases and 8 bases, with 13 bases remaining between them. The CDR3 has 13 amino acids. This clone was observed a few times. Primers: 60 Vbeta forward and 13 Jbeta reverse. Data came from immunoSEQ multiplex PCR; TCRdb stores just in-frame clones and leaves some out. The table has about 110,000 clones, around three quarters seen once. The V call is TRBV19, the J call TRBJ1-2; maybe TRBD1 (5 bases). This TCR was sampled from a young woman in good health and CMV-seropositive. The sequencing sample was made of PBMCs. CDR3 DNA sequence: TGTGCCAGTAGTATCACGGGGGTCGGGGGCTACACCTTC. This sequence encodes CASSITGVGGYTF.